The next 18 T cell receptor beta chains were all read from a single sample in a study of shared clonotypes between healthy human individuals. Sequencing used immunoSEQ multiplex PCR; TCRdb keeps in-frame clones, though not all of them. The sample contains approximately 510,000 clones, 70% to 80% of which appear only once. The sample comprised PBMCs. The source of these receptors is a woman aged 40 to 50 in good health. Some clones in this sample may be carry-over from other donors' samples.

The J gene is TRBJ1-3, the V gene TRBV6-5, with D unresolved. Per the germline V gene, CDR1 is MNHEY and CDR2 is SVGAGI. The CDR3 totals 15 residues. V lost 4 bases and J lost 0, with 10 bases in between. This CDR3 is CASSSLDGSGNTIYF. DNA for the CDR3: TGTGCCAGCAGTTCGTTGGACGGCTCTGGAAACACCATATATTTT.

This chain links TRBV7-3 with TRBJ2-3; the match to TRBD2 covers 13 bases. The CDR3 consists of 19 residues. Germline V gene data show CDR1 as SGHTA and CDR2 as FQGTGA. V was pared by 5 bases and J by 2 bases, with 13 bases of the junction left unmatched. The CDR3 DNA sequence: TGTGCCAGCAGCCCCAAGTTCTTGGGACTAGCGGGATCCACAGATACGCAGTATTTT. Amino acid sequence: CASSPKFLGLAGSTDTQYF. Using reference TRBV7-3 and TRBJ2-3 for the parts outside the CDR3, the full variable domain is GAGVSQTPSNKVTEKGKYVELRCDPISGHTALYWYRQSLGQGPEFLIYFQGTGAADDSGLPNDRFFAVRPEGSVSTLKIQRTERGDSAVYLCASSPKFLGLAGSTDTQYFGPGTRLTVL.

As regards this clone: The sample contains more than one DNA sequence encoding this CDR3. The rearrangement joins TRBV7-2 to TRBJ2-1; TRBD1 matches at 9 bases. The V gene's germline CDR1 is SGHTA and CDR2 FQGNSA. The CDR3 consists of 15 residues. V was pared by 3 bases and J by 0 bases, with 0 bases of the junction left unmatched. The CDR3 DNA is TGTGCCAGCAGCTTGGACAGGGGCTCCTACAATGAGCAGTTCTTC. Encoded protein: CASSLDRGSYNEQFF.

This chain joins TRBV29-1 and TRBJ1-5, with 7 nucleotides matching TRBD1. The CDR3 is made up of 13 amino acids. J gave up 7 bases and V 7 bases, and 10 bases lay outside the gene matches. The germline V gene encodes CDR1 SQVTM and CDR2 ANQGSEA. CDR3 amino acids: CSAAQGIEQPQHF. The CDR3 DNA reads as TGCAGCGCAGCACAGGGGATAGAGCAGCCCCAGCATTTT.

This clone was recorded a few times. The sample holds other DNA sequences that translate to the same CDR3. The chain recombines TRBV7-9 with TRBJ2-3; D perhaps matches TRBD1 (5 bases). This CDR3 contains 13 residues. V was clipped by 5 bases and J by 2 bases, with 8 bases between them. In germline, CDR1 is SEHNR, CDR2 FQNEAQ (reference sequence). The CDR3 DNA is TGTGCCAGCAGCCCAGGGTTCACAGATACGCAGTATTTT. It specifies CASSPGFTDTQYF.

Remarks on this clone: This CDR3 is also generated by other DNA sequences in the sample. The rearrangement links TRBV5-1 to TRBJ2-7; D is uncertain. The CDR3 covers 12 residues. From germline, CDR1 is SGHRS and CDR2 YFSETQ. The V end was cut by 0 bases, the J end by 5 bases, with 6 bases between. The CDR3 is CASSLAWDEQYF. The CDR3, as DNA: TGCGCCAGCAGCTTGGCTTGGGACGAGCAGTACTTC.

For the CDR3, the DNA is TGTGCCAGCAGTCCCCTTGGGGGGATCTCTGGAAACACCATATATTTT. Protein sequence: CASSPLGGISGNTIYF. The rearrangement links TRBV28 to TRBJ1-3; TRBD1 might be the D (5 bases). V was trimmed by 5 bases and J by 0 bases, leaving 14 bases between them. CDR1 is MDHEN, CDR2 SYDVKM, per germline. The CDR3 has 16 residues.

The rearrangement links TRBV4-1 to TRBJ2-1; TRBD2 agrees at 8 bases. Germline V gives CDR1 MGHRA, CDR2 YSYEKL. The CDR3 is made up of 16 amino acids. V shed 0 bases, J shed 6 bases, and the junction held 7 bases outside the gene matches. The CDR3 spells CASSQDDGLAGNEQFF. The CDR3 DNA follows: TGCGCCAGCAGCCAAGATGACGGACTAGCTGGCAATGAGCAGTTCTTC.

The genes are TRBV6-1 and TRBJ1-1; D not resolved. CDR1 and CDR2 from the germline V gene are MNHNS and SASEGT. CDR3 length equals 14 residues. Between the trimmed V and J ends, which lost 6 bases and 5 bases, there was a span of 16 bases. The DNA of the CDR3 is TGTGCCAGCAGCGCGGGTTGGACGACGACTGAAGCTTTCTTT. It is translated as CASSAGWTTTEAFF.

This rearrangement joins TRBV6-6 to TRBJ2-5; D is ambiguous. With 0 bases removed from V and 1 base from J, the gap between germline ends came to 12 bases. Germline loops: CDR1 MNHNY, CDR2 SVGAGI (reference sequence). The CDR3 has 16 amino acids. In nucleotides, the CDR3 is TGTGCCAGCAGTTACTCGGCAGGTTCCCTCCAAGAGACCCAGTACTTC. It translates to CASSYSAGSLQETQYF.

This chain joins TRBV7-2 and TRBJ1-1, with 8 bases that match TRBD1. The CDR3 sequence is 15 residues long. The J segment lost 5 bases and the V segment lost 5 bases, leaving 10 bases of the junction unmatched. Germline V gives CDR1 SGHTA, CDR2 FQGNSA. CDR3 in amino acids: CASSLLTGDYTEAFF. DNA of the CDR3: TGTGCCAGCAGCCTACTGACAGGGGATTATACTGAAGCTTTCTTT.

CDR3 in amino acids: CSDSEGLYGYTF. DNA of the CDR3: TGCAGCGATAGCGAGGGGCTCTATGGCTACACCTTC. The V and J genes are TRBV29-1 and TRBJ1-2; weak D call: TRBD1 (5 bases). Trimming cost V 7 bases and J 4 bases, with 13 bases left between them. The CDR3 spans 12 residues. Germline assignment: CDR1 SQVTM and CDR2 ANQGSEA.

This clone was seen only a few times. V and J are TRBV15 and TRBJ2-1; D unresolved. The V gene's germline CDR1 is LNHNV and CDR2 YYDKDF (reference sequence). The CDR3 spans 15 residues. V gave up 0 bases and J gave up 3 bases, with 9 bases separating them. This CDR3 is CATSRDVGRYNEQFF. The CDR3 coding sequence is TGTGCCACCAGCAGAGATGTTGGGCGCTACAATGAGCAGTTCTTC.

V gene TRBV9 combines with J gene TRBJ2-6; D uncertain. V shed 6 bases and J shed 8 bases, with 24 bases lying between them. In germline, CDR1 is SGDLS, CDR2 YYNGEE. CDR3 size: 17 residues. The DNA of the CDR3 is TGTGCCAGCATTCGACTGTACAAACAAAGTCGGTCCAACGTCCTGACTTTC. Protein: CASIRLYKQSRSNVLTF.

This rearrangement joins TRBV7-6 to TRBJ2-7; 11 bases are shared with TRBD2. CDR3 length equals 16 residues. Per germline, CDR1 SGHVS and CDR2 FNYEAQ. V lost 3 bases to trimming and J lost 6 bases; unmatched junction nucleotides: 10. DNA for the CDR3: TGTGCCAGCAGCTTGGGACTAGCGGAAACGGGGGGCGAGCAGTACTTC. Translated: CASSLGLAETGGEQYF.

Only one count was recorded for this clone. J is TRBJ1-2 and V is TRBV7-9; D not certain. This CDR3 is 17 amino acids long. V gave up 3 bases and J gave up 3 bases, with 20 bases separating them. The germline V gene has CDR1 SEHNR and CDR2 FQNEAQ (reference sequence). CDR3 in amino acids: CASSFPRANPHYYGYTF. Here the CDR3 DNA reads TGTGCCAGCAGCTTCCCCCGGGCCAACCCCCACTACTATGGCTACACCTTC.

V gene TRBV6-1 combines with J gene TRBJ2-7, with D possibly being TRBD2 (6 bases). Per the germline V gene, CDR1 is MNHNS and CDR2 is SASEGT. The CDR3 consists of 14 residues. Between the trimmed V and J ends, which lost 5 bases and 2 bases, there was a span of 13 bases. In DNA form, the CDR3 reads TGTGCCAGCAGTTCTTCCGGGAGTACCTACGAGCAGTACTTC. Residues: CASSSSGSTYEQYF.

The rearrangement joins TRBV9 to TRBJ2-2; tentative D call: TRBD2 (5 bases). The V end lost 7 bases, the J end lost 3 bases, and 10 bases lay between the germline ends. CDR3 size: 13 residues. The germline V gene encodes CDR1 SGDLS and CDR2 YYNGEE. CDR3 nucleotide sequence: TGTGCCAGCGAGACGAGGGACACCGGGGAGCTGTTTTTT. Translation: CASETRDTGELFF.